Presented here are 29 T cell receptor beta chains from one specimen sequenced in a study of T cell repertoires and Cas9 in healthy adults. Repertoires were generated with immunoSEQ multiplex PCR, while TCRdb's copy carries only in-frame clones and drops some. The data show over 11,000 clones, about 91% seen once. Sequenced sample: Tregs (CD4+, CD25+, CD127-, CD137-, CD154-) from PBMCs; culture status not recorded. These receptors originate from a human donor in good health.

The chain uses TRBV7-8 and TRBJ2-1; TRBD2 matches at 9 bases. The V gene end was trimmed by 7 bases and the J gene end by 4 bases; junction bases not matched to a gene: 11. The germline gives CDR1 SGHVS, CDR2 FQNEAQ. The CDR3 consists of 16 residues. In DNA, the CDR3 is TGTGCCAGCATAGCGGGAGATCCCAGTTGGTACAATGAGCAGTTCTTC. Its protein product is CASIAGDPSWYNEQFF.

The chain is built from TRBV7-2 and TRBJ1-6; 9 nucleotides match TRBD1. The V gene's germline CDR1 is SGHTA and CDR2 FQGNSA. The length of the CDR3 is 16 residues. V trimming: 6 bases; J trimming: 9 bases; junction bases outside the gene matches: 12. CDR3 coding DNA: TGTGCCAGCAGTTCCAGGGGACAGGGAGAAGTTTCACCCCTCCACTTT. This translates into CASSSRGQGEVSPLHF.

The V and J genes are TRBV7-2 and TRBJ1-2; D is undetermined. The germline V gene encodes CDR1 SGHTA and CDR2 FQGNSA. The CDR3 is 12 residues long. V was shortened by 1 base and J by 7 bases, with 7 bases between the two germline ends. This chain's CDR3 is CASSLERGGYTF. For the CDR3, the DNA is TGTGCCAGCAGCTTAGAGCGGGGTGGCTACACCTTC.

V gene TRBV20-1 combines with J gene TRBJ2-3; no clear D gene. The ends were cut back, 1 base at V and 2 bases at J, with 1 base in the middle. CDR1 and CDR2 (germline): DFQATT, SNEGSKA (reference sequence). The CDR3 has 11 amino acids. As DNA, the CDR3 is TGCAGTGCTAGAGTCACAGATACGCAGTATTTT. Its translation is CSARVTDTQYF.

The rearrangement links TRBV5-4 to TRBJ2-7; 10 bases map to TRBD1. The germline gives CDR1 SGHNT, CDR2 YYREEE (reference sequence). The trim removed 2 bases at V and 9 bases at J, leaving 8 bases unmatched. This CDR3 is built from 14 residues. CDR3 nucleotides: TGTGCCAGCAGCTTTGGGACAGGGGCTAGGGTGCAGTACTTC. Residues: CASSFGTGARVQYF.

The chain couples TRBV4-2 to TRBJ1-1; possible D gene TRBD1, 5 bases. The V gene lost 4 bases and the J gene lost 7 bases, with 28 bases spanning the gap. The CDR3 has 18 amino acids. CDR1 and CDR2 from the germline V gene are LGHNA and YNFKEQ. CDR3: CASSRSQGVPTGTGEAFF. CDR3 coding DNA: TGTGCCAGCAGCCGGTCCCAAGGGGTACCCACCGGAACAGGTGAAGCTTTCTTT.

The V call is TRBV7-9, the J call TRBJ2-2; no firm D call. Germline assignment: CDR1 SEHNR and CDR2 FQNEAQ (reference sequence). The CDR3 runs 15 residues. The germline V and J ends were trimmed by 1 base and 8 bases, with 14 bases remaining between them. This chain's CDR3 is CASSLDWAASGELFF. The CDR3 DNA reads TGTGCCAGCAGCTTAGACTGGGCTGCGTCGGGGGAGCTGTTTTTT.

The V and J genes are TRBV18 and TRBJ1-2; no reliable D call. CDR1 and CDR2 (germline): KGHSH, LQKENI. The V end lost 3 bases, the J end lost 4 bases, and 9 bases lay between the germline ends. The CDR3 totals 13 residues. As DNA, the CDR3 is TGTGCCAGCTCACCCCGGCAGTCCTATGGCTACACCTTC. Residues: CASSPRQSYGYTF.

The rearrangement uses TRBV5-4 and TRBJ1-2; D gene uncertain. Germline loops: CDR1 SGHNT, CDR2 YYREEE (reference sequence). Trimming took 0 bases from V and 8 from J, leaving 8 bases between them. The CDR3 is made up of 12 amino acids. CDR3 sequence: CASSLEGLGYTF. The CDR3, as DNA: TGTGCCAGCAGCTTGGAAGGACTCGGCTACACCTTC. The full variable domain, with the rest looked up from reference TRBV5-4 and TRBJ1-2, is ETGVTQSPTHLIKTRGQQVTLRCSSQSGHNTVSWYQQALGQGPQFIFQYYREEENGRGNFPPRFSGLQFPNYSSELNVNALELDDSALYLCASSLEGLGYTFGSGTRLTVV.

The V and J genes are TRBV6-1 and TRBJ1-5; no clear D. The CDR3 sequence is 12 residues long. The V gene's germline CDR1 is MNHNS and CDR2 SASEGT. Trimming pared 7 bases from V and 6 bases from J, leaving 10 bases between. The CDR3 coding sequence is TGTGCCAGCACCCGATACGGTCAGCCCCAGCATTTT. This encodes CASTRYGQPQHF.

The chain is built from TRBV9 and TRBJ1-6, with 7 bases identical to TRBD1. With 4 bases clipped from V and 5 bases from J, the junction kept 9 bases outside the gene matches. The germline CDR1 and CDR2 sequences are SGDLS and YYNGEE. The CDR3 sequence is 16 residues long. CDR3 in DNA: TGTGCCAGCAGCCTGGGGACAGATCGGCATAATTCACCCCTCCACTTT. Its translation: CASSLGTDRHNSPLHF. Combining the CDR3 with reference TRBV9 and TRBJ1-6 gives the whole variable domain DSGVTQTPKHLITATGQRVTLRCSPRSGDLSVYWYQQSLDQGLQFLIQYYNGEERAKGNILERFSAQQFPDLHSELNLSSLELGDSALYFCASSLGTDRHNSPLHFGNGTRLTVT.

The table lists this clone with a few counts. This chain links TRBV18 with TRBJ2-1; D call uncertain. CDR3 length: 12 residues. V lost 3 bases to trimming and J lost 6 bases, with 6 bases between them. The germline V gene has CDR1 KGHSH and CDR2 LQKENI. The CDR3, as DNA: TGTGCCAGCTCACCCCTTGGCAATGAGCAGTTCTTC. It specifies CASSPLGNEQFF.

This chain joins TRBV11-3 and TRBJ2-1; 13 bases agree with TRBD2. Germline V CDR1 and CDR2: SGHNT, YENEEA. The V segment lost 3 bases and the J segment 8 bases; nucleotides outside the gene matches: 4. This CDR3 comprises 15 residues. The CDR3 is CASSFGLAGVDEQFF. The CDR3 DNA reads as TGTGCCAGCAGCTTCGGACTAGCGGGGGTCGATGAGCAGTTCTTC.

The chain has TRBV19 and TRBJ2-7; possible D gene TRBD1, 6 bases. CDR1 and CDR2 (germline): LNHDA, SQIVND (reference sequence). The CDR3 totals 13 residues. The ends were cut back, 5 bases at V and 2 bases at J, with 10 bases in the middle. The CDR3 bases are TGTGCCAGTAGTTTAGGACAGACCTACGAGCAGTACTTC. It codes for CASSLGQTYEQYF.

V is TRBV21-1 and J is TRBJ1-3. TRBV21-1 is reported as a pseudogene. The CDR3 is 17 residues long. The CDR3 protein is CASSNGRDCHSGNTIYF. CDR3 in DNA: TGTGCCAGCAGCAACGGCCGGGACTGCCACTCTGGAAACACCATATATTTT.

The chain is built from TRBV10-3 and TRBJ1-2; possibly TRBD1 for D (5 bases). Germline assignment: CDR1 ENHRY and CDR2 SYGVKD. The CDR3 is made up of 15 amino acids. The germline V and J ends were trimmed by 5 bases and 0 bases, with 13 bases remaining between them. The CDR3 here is CAISNLGDANYGYTF. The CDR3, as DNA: TGTGCCATCAGTAATCTTGGGGACGCTAACTATGGCTACACCTTC.

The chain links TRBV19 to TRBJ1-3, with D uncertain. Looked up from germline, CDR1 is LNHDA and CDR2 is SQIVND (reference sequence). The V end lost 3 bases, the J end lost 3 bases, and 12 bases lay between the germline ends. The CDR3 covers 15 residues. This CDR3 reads CASSIVRFSGNTIYF. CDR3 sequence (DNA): TGTGCCAGTAGTATCGTCCGATTCAGTGGAAACACCATATATTTT.

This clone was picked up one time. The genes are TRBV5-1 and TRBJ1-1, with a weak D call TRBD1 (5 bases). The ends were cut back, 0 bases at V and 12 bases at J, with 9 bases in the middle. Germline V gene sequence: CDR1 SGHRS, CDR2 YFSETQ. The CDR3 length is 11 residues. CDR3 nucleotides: TGCGCCAGCAGCTTGGGGACAAGGACTTTCTTT. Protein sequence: CASSLGTRTFF.

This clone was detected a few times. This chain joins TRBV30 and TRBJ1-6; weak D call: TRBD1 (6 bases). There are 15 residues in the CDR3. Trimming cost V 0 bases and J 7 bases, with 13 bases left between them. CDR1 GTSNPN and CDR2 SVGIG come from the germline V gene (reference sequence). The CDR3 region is CAWSVTVTGNSPLHF. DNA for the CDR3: TGTGCCTGGAGTGTGACCGTCACAGGGAATTCACCCCTCCACTTT. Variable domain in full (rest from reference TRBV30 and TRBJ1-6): SQTIHQWPATLVQPVGSPLSLECTVEGTSNPNLYWYRQAAGRGLQLLFYSVGIGQISSEVPQNLSASRPQDRQFILSSKKLLLSDSGFYLCAWSVTVTGNSPLHFGNGTRLTVT.

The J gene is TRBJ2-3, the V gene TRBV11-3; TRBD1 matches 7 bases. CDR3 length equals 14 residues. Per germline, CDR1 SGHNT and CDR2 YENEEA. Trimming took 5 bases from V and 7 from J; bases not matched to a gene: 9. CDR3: CASSARQGSNTQYF. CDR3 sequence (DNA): TGTGCCAGCAGCGCTCGACAGGGAAGCAATACGCAGTATTTT.

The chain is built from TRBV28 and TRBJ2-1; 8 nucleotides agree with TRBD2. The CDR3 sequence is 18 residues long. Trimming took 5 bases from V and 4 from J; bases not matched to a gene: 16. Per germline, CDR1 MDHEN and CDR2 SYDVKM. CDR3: CASSPQQKLADFYNEQFF. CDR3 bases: TGTGCCAGCAGTCCACAACAAAAACTAGCGGACTTTTACAATGAGCAGTTCTTC.

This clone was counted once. The CDR3 DNA sequence: TGTGCCAGTAGTGATAGCGGGAGCAAGACAGATACGCAGTATTTT. This translates into CASSDSGSKTDTQYF. The rearrangement links TRBV19 to TRBJ2-3; TRBD2 agrees at 9 bases. This CDR3 region has 15 residues. Germline V lookup: CDR1 LNHDA, CDR2 SQIVND (reference sequence). With 5 bases clipped from V and 3 bases from J, the junction kept 6 bases outside the gene matches.

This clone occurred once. Here the CDR3 reads CASRGRQGPYYGYTF. The CDR3 DNA sequence: TGTGCCAGCAGGGGTAGACAGGGGCCGTACTATGGCTACACCTTC. The V call is TRBV6-1, the J call TRBJ1-2, with TRBD1 matching over 8 bases. V shed 6 bases and J 3 bases; nucleotides not matched to a gene: 9. In germline, CDR1 is MNHNS, CDR2 SASEGT. The CDR3 length is 15 residues.

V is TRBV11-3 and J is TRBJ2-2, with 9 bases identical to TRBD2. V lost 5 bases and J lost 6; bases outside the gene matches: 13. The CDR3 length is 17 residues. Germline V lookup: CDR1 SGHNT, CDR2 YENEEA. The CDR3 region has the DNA TGTGCCAGCAGCCCCCGGCGGGCGGGGGGGCTGGCCGGGGAGCTGTTTTTT. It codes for CASSPRRAGGLAGELFF.

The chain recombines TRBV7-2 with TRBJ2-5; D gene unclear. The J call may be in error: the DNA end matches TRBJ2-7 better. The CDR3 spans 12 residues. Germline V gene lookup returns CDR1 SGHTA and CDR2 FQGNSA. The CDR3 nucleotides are TGTGCCAGCAGCTTAGTTACCTACGAGCAGTACTTC. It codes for CASSLVTYEQYF.

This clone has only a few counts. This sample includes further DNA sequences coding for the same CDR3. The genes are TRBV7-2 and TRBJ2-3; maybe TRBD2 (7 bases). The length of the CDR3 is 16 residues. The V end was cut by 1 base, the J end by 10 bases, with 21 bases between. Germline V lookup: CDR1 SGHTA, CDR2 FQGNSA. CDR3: CASSLGGGGLVVAQYF. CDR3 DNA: TGTGCCAGCAGCTTAGGCGGGGGCGGACTCGTGGTAGCGCAGTATTTT.

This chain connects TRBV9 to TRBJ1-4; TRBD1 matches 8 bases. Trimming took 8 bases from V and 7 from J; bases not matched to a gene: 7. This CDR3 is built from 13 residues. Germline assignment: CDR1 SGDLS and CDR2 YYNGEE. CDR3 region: CASTTGTGEKLFF. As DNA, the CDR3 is TGTGCCAGTACTACCGGGACAGGTGAAAAACTGTTTTTT.

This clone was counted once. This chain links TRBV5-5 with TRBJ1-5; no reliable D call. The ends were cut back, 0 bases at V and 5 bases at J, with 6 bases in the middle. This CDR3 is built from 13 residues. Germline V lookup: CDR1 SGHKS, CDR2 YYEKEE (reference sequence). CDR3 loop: CASSLVPDQPQHF. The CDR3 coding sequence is TGTGCCAGCAGCTTGGTACCGGATCAGCCCCAGCATTTT.

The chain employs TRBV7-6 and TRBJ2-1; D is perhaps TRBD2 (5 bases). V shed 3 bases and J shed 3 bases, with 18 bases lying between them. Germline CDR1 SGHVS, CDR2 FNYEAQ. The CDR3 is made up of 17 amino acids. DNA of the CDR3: TGTGCCAGCAGCTTCGGATTGGAGGAGGTAGTCTACAATGAGCAGTTCTTC. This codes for CASSFGLEEVVYNEQFF.